In its sample, the clone carrying this T cell receptor (beta chain) was seen many times. Its specificity is unknown. The data are from a study of neurological immune-mediated disorders. Study at large: There were some 34 multiple sclerosis patients. Of these, around 31 had relapsing-remitting MS and 3 had secondary progressive MS. Study-wide results and caveats: Phylogenetically, 18 of 34 multiple sclerosis patients' repertoires fell into one related-CDR3 cluster, a possible signature. HTLV-1-associated myelopathy displayed the greatest TCR clonal expansion, and multiple sclerosis exhibited the smallest, lower than that of healthy controls.

As for the cDNA, it was generated by 5'RACE with 10-nucleotide random UMIs. In TCRdb, the 5' RACE reads were re-called with MiXCR into one record per CDR3 protein. The table has 45,000 to 60,000 distinct CDR3 sequences, 2% to 2.5% seen once. Trimming removed 4 bases at V and 5 bases at J, with 9 bases between. CDR1 and CDR2 from the germline V gene are SGHTA and FQGNSA. The CDR3 totals 13 residues. Sequencing was done on a sample of PBMCs. The V gene is TRBV7-2, the J gene TRBJ1-3; D gene unclear. The source of this sequence is a man in his forties or fifties with multiple sclerosis. CDR3 loop: CASSSSLRNTIYF. Written as DNA, the CDR3 is TGTGCCAGCAGCTCCAGTCTAAGAAACACCATATATTTT. Filled out from reference TRBV7-2 and TRBJ1-3, the complete variable domain reads GAGVSQSPSNKVTEKGKDVELRCDPISGHTALYWYRQSLGQGLEFLIYFQGNSAPDKSGLPSDRFSAERTGGSVSTLTIQRTQQEDSAVYLCASSSSLRNTIYFGEGSWLTVV.